This record covers a single T cell receptor beta chain. As originally analysed: Counts of nucleated cells, estimated from reference gene primer amplification, were obtained. Method: immunoSEQ multiplex PCR; TCRdb's copy keeps in-frame clones and lacks some. The V and J calls and clone size come from that table; D and trimming were worked out from the DNA. The sample contains under 250,000 clones, over 80% of which appear only once. The sample is drawn from a study of blood T cell repertoires in COVID-19. The wider study: COVID-19 samples from acute and convalescent phases originated in the United States, Italy and Spain. T cells, B-cell-depleted T cells, or PBMCs provided the cDNA or gDNA that served as material.

The length of the CDR3 is 14 residues. V lost 3 bases to trimming and J lost 3 bases, with 11 bases between them. Germline CDR1 and CDR2: ENHRY and SYGVKD. The clonotype originates from a man under 40 who had recovered from COVID-19. The J gene is TRBJ1-1, the V gene TRBV10-3; no firm D call. The sequenced material came from peripheral blood. The CDR3 sequence: CAISEAGSDTEAFF. CDR3 coding DNA: TGTGCCATCAGTGAAGCGGGGAGTGACACTGAAGCTTTCTTT.